This TCR beta chain is drawn from a study of blood T cell repertoires in COVID-19 (dated by TCRdb to about 2020). Study-level background: Samples from collaborators originated in the United States, Italy and Spain and spanned both the acute and convalescent phases of COVID-19. The samples were drawn from the first 160 participants of the ongoing ImmuneRACE study and from 950 to 1,500 subjects provided by 6 global collaborators. The material from the prospective study consisted of cDNA or gDNA derived from T cells, B-cell-depleted T cells, or PBMCs. HLA class I and class II types, where available, came from metadata supplied by the sample provider rather than from assay-based typing. Nearly every sample came with metadata listing a de-identified subject ID, COVID-19 status, age in years and sex. The dataset comprised deeply sampled blood TCRbeta repertoires from subjects exposed to, actively infected with, or recovered from COVID-19. The repertoires were made available in a free public database intended to serve as a resource for research on the immune response to SARS-CoV-2. On the study overall, not on this receptor specifically: The amount of clinical and demographic metadata varied by source and participant and was provided uncurated.

From the cysteine through the phenylalanine, the CDR3 covers 18 amino acids. The read is trimmed to its CDR3 DNA, 54 bases read in frame from base 1. V loses 0 bases of germline sequence and J loses 4 bases, and the interval between the two ends is 20 bases. Based on the germline V gene, the CDR1 and CDR2 sequences are SGHDT and YYEEEE. One collaborating source in Seattle enrolled patients during active infection and followed them longitudinally through the course of disease. Whole blood was collected in K2EDTA tubes by collaborating institutions according to the institutions' own protocols. Collaborator samples were shipped for TCRbeta analysis as frozen whole blood, isolated PBMCs, or DNA extracted from either sample type. TCRbeta CDR3 regions were amplified from genomic DNA by means of the immunoSEQ Assay, a bias-controlled multiplex PCR. The study's processing was this. Within the assay, amplification of reference gene primers was used to estimate how many nucleated cells each sample contained. To quantify the absolute abundance of each unique TCRbeta CDR3 rearrangement, sequence reads were collapsed and filtered. For each sample, productive Simpson clonality was calculated as the square root of Simpson's diversity index across productive rearrangements. The table comes from immuneACCESS by way of TCRdb, which keeps in-frame sequences with V and J called. Part of the clones is missing from these tables; in studies checked, under half for an unresolved V gene and the rest for unknown reasons. The DNA was the basis for D and trimming; V, J and clone size are from that table. The sample table holds 150,000 to 200,000 clones, of which roughly 76% were seen once. The ten largest clones add up to around 12% of the sample.

This clone was seen a single time. The antigen this receptor binds is unknown. Base qualities are not at hand, and no much larger clone is one base apart. Specimen: peripheral blood. The sequence came from a woman at least 80 years old with COVID-19, enrolled during active disease. Recombination joined TRBV5-6 with TRBJ1-5; the best D guess is TRBD1, with 6 bases matching. The DNA sequence is given as TGTGCCAGCAGCTTGGGACCTCCGGGACAAGGGGCTAATCAGCCCCAGCATTTT. This sequence encodes CASSLGPPGQGANQPQHF.